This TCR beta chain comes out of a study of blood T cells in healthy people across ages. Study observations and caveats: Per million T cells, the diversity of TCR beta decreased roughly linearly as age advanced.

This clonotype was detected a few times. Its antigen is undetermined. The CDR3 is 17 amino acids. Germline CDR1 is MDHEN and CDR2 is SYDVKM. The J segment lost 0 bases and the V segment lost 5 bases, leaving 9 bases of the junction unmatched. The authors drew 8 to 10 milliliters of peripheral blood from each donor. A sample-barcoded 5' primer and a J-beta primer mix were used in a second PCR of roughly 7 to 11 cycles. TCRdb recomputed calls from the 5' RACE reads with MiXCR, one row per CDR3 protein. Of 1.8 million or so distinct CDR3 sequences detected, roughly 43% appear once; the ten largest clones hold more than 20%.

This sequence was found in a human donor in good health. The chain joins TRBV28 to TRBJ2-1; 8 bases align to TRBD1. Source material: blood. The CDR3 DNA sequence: TGTGCCAGCAGTCCCTGGACAGGGACCAGCTCCTACAATGAGCAGTTCTTC. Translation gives CASSPWTGTSSYNEQFF.